These 4 T cell receptor beta chains originate from one sample sequenced in a study of metastatic and nonmetastatic thyroid tumors (TCRdb year 2020). No patient had received any treatment before thyroid surgery. Libraries were prepared through PCR. Sequencer: Illumina HiSeq 4000. TCRdb handled the public reads itself, with Q25 trimming in fastp and clone calling in MiXCR, and kept productive beta chains. The sample has approximately 35,000 clones on record, about a tenth of them singletons. The ten largest clonotypes hold 15% to 20% of the sample. Sequencing input: blood. These TCRs come from a female donor with papillary thyroid cancer or a benign thyroid nodule (not recorded which). Some clones in this sample may be carry-over from other donors' samples.

This clone has at least ten counts. The chain recombines TRBV15 with TRBJ2-1, with 10 bases fitting TRBD2. Germline V CDR1 and CDR2: LNHNV, YYDKDF (reference sequence). This CDR3 region has 17 residues. Trimming took 7 bases from V and 0 from J; bases not matched to a gene: 9. The CDR3 loop is CATNPRTSGVSYNEQFF. Written as DNA, the CDR3 is TGTGCCACCAACCCCCGGACTAGCGGAGTCTCCTACAATGAGCAGTTCTTC.

This clone was detected many times. The chain carries TRBV30 and TRBJ2-1, with D unclear. V dropped 3 bases and J dropped 0 bases, with 6 bases sitting between them. Germline values: CDR1 GTSNPN, CDR2 SVGIG (reference sequence). This CDR3 region has 13 residues. This CDR3 is CAWSPDSYNEQFF. The CDR3 coding sequence is TGTGCCTGGAGCCCCGACTCCTACAATGAGCAGTTCTTC.

This clone has at least ten counts. The CDR3 region has the DNA TGTGCCAGCAGTGAAGGTTGGGACTTTAACTATGGCTACACCTTC. Protein product: CASSEGWDFNYGYTF. The V and J genes are TRBV2 and TRBJ1-2, with D maybe TRBD1 (5 bases). V was cut by 1 base and J by 1 base, with 10 bases left in between. The CDR3 is 15 residues long. Germline assignment: CDR1 SNHLY and CDR2 FYNNEI.

The chain combines TRBV5-1 with TRBJ2-5; D gene unclear. CDR1 is SGHRS and CDR2 is YFSETQ in the germline V gene. The CDR3 sequence is 14 residues long. With 8 bases removed from V and 2 bases from J, the gap between germline ends came to 16 bases. The chain's CDR3 is CASIDFSAQETQYF. CDR3 sequence (DNA): TGCGCCAGTATTGACTTCTCAGCTCAAGAGACCCAGTACTTC. Using reference TRBV5-1 and TRBJ2-5 for the parts outside the CDR3, the full variable domain is KAGVTQTPRYLIKTRGQQVTLSCSPISGHRSVSWYQQTPGQGLQFLFEYFSETQRNKGNFPGRFSGRQFSNSRSEMNVSTLELGDSALYLCASIDFSAQETQYFGPGTRLLVL.